This TCR beta chain was sequenced for a study of T cell responses to AZD1222 COVID-19 vaccine. Broader study findings: Repertoires were obtained solely post-peak T cell response. Of the AZD1222 recipients, only six or seven were seropositive at baseline.

Comment on this clone: Its antigen is not identified.

Deletions cut 0 bases from V and 5 bases from J, with 15 bases between. Germline lookup yields CDR1 SGHDT and CDR2 YYEEEE. The CDR3 totals 17 residues. Profiling relied on immunoSEQ multiplex PCR, and the TCRdb table lists in-frame clones only, not all of them. The sample includes 83,000 or so clones, about nine tenths of them seen just once. The source material was peripheral blood, sampled 28 days after the second AZD1222 dose. This clonotype originated in an adult who received the AZD1222 COVID-19 vaccine. The V call is TRBV5-6, the J call TRBJ1-6; TRBD1 might be the D (5 bases). As DNA, the CDR3 is TGTGCCAGCAGCTTGGCCGTCGGGGGGTACGATAATTCACCCCTCCACTTT. Its protein is CASSLAVGGYDNSPLHF.